This T cell receptor beta chain was captured by sequencing in a study of blood T cell repertoires in COVID-19. Across the whole study: Collection of acute and convalescent COVID-19 samples took place in the United States, Italy and Spain. The cDNA or gDNA used as material had been derived from T cells, B-cell-depleted T cells, or PBMCs.

In the authors' methods: By means of reference gene primer amplification, nucleated cell counts were estimated. Repertoires were generated with immunoSEQ multiplex PCR, while TCRdb's copy carries only in-frame clones and drops some. The D gene and trimming were derived from the DNA, and the V and J assignments and clone size from that table. The sample has about 100,000 clones; approximately 80% are singletons. This CDR3 comprises 18 residues. Germline-derived CDR1 and CDR2 are SGDLS and YYNGEE. V was clipped by 0 bases and J by 14 bases; unmatched bases: 14. Sample: peripheral blood. The origin of this receptor is an older man with active or convalescent COVID-19. This sequence joins TRBV9 and TRBJ2-1; 16 bases align to TRBD2. The CDR3 DNA reads TGTGCCAGCAGCGTAGATCAATCCGGGACTAGCGGGAGGGCCTCGGAGTTCTTC. This translates into CASSVDQSGTSGRASEFF.